The clone carrying this TCR beta chain has just a few counts. The antigen is unknown. Some clones are missing from TCRdb's copy, which holds only in-frame ones; the method was immunoSEQ multiplex PCR. This sample has roughly 4,200 clones, with 68% found just once. V was clipped by 3 bases and J by 2 bases, with 14 bases between them. This CDR3 is built from 15 residues. Germline V lookup: CDR1 MDHEN, CDR2 SYDVKM. The source of the sample is a study of coeliac disease. Overall study context: The study queried TRBV7-2 bias without high-resolution HLA data. Overall study findings and caveats: Active celiac intraepithelial and lamina propria samples had lower TRB and TRG clonality than control samples. Lamina propria and intraepithelial cell fractions may contain each other's cells. Most TRB amino acid sequences occurred in only one sample.

The material sequenced was intraepithelial lymphocytes from the gut. The genes are TRBV28 and TRBJ2-7; possibly TRBD2 for D (5 bases). The sequence came from a woman aged 18-30 years with active celiac disease. The CDR3 here is CASSFGSGVAYEQYF. The CDR3 coding sequence is TGTGCCAGCAGTTTTGGAAGCGGAGTAGCCTACGAGCAGTACTTC.